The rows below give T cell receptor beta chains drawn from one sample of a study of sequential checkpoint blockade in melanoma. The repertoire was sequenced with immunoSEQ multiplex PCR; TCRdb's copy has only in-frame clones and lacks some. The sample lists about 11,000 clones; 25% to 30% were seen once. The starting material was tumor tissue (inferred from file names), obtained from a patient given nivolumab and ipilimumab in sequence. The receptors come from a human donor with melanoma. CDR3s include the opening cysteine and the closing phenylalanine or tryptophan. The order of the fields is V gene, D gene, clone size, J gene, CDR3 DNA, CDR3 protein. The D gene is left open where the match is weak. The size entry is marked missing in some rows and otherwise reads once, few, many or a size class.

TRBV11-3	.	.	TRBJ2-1	TGTGCCAGCAGCTTAATGTGGGGGGGCCTCAATGAGCAGTTCTTC	CASSLMWGGLNEQFF
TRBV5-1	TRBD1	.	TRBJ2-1	TGCGCCAGCAGCCCGGGACAGGGGAACTACAATGAGCAGTTCTTC	CASSPGQGNYNEQFF
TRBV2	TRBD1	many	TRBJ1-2	TGTGCCAGCAATTTGCAGGGGGACTGGAATGGCTACACCTTC	CASNLQGDWNGYTF
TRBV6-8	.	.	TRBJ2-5	TGTGCCAGCAGTTATTGGGACGGTAGAGGCGAGACCCAGTACTTC	CASSYWDGRGETQYF
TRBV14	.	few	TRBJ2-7	TGTGCCAGCAGCCAGGTTGGACGGAGAGGGCAGTACTTC	CASSQVGRRGQYF
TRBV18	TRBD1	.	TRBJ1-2	TGTGCCAGCTCACCTGGGACAGGGCCTGAGTATGGCTACACCTTC	CASSPGTGPEYGYTF
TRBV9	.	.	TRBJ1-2	TGTGCCAGCAGCGTAGGGAGTAACTATGGCTACACCTTC	CASSVGSNYGYTF
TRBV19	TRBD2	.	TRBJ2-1	TGTGCCAGTAGTATAGCGGGGGGGCCGGAAAATGAGCAGTTCTTC	CASSIAGGPENEQFF
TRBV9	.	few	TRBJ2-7	TGTGCCAGCTCATTGGCGGGGAGCTCCTACGAGCAGTACTTC	CASSLAGSSYEQYF
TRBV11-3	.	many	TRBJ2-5	TGTGCCAGCAGGGGGCGCGCGTACCAAGAGACCCAGTACTTC	CASRGRAYQETQYF
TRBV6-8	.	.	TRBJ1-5	TGTGCCAGCAGTTCTGGCAGACCATCTAGCAATCAGCCCCAGCATTTT	CASSSGRPSSNQPQHF
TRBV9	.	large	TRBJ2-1	TGTGCCAGCAGCTCCAGGGACAATGAGCAGTTCTTC	CASSSRDNEQFF
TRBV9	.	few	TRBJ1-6	TGTGCCAGCAGCGTAAACTTCGGGACCTATAATTCACCCCTCCACTTT	CASSVNFGTYNSPLHF
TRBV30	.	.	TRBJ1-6	TGTGCCTGGAGCCCGGGGACTCCACCCCTCCACTTT	CAWSPGTPPLHF
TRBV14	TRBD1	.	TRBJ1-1	TGTGCCAGCAGCCCATCCAGACAGGGAGGGGACACTGAAGCTTTCTTT	CASSPSRQGGDTEAFF
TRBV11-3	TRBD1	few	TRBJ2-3	TGTGCCAGCAGCCAGGGACAGGGGAGCACAGATACGCAGTATTTT	CASSQGQGSTDTQYF
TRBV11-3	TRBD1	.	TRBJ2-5	TGTGCCAGCAGCCCTTACGGGACAGGGGGTTTAGAGACCCAGTACTTC	CASSPYGTGGLETQYF
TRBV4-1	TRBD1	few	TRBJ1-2	TGCGCCAGCAGCCAAGTGGCCAGGGGGCTGAATGGCTACACCTTC	CASSQVARGLNGYTF
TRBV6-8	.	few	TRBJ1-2	TGTGCCAGCAGTTCCTTTTTGGGGAGTTATGGCTACACCTTC	CASSSFLGSYGYTF
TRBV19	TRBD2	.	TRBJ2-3	TGTGCCAGTAGTTTTGGACTAGCGGGGGGCGGGGATACGCAGTATTTT	CASSFGLAGGGDTQYF
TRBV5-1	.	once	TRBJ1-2	TGCGCCAGCAGCTTGGCGGAGGGTTACTATGGCTACACCTTC	CASSLAEGYYGYTF
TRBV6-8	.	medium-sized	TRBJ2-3	TGTGCCAGCAGTGAGGTGCCCGGGGGGCCAGCAGATACGCAGTATTTT	CASSEVPGGPADTQYF
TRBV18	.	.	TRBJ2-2	TGTGCCAGTATTACGGGGCTGGACACCGGGGAGCTGTTTTTT	CASITGLDTGELFF
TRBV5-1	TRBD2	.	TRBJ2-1	TGCGCCAGCAGCTTGATGGCAGGCGGGAGGAATGAGCAGTTCTTC	CASSLMAGGRNEQFF
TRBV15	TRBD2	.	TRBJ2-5	TGTGCCACCAGCAGAGATACCCTAGCGGGGGGAGAGACCCAGTACTTC	CATSRDTLAGGETQYF
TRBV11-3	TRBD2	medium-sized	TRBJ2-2	TGTGCCAGCAGCTCGTCACTAGCGGGGGCCAACACCGGGGAGCTGTTTTTT	CASSSSLAGANTGELFF
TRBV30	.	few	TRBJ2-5	TGTGCCTCCTCGAGGGGCCTGGAGCAACGGGAGACCCAGTACTTC	CASSRGLEQRETQYF
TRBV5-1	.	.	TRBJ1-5	TGCGCCAGCAGCTTGGCGGGGGGACGGAATCAGCCCCAGCATTTT	CASSLAGGRNQPQHF
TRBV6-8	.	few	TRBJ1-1	TGTGCCAGCAGTTACGAGGTGGGTGGCACTGAAGCTTTCTTT	CASSYEVGGTEAFF
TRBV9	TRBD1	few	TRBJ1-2	TGTGCCAGCAGCCCTACGGACAGGGCTGTTGGCTACACCTTC	CASSPTDRAVGYTF
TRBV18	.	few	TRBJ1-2	TGTGCCAGCTCGAGACAGGAGGATGTGAGCGGCTACACCTTC	CASSRQEDVSGYTF
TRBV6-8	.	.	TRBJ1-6	TGTGCCAGCACCTCGGGGACAATAATAGCTTGGTCCTATAATTCACCCCTCCACTTT	CASTSGTIIAWSYNSPLHF
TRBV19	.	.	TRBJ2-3	TGTGCCAGTAGTATCGGGGGAGATACGCAGTATTTT	CASSIGGDTQYF
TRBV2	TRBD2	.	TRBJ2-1	TGTGCCAGCAGTGTTTCTGGGTTAGCGGGGGGGTATTTCTTC	CASSVSGLAGGYFF
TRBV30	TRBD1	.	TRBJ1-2	TGTGCCTCCTCAAGGGACAGCCGCTATGGCTACACCTTC	CASSRDSRYGYTF
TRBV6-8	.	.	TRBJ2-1	TGTGCCAGCAGTCGGGACCGAGGGTTCGATGAGCAGTTCTTC	CASSRDRGFDEQFF
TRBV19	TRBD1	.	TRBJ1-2	TGTGCCAGTAGCCCGGACAGGGCCTATGGCTACACCTTC	CASSPDRAYGYTF
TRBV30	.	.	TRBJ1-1	TGTGCCTGGAGTCGGACAGCCGGGGTCACTGAAGCTTTCTTT	CAWSRTAGVTEAFF
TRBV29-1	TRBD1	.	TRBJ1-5	TGCAGCGCCCGGACAGGTGACTATCAGCCCCAGCATTTT	CSARTGDYQPQHF
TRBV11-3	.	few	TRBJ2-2	TGTGCCAGCAGCCCCGGGACCTCGACCGGGGAGCTGTTTTTT	CASSPGTSTGELFF
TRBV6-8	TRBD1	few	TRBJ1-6	TGTGCCAGCAGTTACTCGGGACAGGCGGTCTATAATTCACCCCTCCACTTT	CASSYSGQAVYNSPLHF
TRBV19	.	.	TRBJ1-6	TGTGCCAGTACCCGAGGGGGGTTCCCCTATAATTCACCCCTCCACTTT	CASTRGGFPYNSPLHF
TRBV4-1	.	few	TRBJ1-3	TGCGCCAGCAGCCAAGCCAGGACCTCTGGAAACACCATATATTTT	CASSQARTSGNTIYF